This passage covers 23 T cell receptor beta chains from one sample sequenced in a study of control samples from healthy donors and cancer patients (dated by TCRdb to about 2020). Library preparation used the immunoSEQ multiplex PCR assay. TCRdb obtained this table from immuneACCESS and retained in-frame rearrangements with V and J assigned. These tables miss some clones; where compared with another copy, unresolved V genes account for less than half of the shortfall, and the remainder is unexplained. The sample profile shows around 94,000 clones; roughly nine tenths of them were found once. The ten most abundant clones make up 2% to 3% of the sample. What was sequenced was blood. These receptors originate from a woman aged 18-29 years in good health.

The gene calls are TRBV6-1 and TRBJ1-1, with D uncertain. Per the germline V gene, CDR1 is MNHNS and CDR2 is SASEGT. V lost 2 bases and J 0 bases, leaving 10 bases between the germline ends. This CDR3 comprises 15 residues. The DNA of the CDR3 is TGTGCCAGCAGTGAATTAGGACGGATGAACACTGAAGCTTTCTTT. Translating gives CASSELGRMNTEAFF.

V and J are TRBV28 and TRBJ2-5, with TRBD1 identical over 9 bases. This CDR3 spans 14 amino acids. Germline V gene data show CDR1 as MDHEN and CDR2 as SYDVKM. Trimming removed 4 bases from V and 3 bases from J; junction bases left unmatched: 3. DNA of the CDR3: TGTGCCAGCAGTTGGGACAGGGTAGAAGAGACCCAGTACTTC. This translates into CASSWDRVEETQYF.

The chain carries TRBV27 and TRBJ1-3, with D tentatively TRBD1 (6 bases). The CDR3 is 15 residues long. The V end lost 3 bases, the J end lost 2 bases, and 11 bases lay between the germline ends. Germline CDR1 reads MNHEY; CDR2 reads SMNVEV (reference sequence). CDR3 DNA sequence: TGTGCCAGCAGTTTCGGAGGGACAACTGGAAACACCATATATTTT. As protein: CASSFGGTTGNTIYF.

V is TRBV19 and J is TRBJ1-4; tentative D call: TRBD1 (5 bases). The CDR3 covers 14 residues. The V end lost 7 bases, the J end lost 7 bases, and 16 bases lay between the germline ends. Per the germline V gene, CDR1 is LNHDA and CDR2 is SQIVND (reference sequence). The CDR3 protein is CASTDRGGAEKLFF. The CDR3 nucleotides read TGTGCCAGTACTGACCGGGGCGGTGCTGAAAAACTGTTTTTT.

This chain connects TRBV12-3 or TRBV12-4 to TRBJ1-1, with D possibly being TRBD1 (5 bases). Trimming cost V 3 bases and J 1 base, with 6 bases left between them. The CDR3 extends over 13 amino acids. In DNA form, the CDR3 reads TGTGCCAGCAGTTTCGGGGGGAACACTGAAGCTTTCTTT. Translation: CASSFGGNTEAFF.

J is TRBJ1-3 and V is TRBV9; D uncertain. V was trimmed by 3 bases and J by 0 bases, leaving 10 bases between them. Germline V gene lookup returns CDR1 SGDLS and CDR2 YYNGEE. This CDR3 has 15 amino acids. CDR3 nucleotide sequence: TGTGCCAGCAGCGGGGCCACGAGCTCTGGAAACACCATATATTTT. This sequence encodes CASSGATSSGNTIYF.

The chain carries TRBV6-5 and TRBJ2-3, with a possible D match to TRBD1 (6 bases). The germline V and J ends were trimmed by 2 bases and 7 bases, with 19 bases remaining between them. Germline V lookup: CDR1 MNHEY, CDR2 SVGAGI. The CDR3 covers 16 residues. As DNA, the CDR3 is TGTGCCAGCAGTTACGGGGGCCCGGTGAAGGGCAATACGCAGTATTTT. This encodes CASSYGGPVKGNTQYF.

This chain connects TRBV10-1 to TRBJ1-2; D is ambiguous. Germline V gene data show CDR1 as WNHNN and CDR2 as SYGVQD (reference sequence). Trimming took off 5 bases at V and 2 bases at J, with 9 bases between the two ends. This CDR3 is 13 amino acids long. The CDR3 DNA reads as TGCGCCAGCAGTATGACAATAAACTATGGCTACACCTTC. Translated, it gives CASSMTINYGYTF.

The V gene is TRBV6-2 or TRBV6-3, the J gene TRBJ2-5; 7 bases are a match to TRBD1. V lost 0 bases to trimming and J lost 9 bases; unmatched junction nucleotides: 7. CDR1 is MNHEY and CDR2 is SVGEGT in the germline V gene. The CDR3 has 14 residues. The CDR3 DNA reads TGTGCCAGCAGTTACTCGACAGGGATGGTGGCCCAGTACTTC. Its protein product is CASSYSTGMVAQYF.

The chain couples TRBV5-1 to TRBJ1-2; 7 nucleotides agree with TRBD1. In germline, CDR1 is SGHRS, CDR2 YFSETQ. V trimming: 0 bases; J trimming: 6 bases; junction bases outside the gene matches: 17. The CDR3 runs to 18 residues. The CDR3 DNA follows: TGCGCCAGCAGCTTGGGGTTAGGGGGCGCGAGTGTAGGGAATGGCTACACCTTC. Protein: CASSLGLGGASVGNGYTF.

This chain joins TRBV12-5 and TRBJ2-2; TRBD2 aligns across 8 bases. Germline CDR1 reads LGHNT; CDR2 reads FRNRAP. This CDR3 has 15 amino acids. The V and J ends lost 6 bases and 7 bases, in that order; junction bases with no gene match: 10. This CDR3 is CASGPEVAGLGELFF. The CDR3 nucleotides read TGTGCTAGTGGCCCCGAGGTAGCGGGACTCGGGGAGCTGTTTTTT.

The CDR3 DNA follows: TGTGCCAGCAGCTTAGGGGGCGGCGGCTACACCTTC. Amino acids: CASSLGGGGYTF. The genes are TRBV5-5 and TRBJ1-2, with 7 positions matching TRBD1. The CDR3 spans 12 residues. The trim removed 2 bases at V and 8 bases at J, leaving 3 bases unmatched. Per germline, CDR1 SGHKS and CDR2 YYEKEE (reference sequence).

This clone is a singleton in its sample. CDR3 sequence reads: CASSYEARTAHGYTF. CDR3 DNA: TGTGCCAGCAGTTACGAAGCTCGGACAGCCCATGGCTACACCTTC. The chain couples TRBV6-5 to TRBJ1-2, with a tentative D call TRBD1 (6 bases). The V gene lost 2 bases and the J gene lost 6 bases, with 16 bases spanning the gap. CDR1 and CDR2 (germline): MNHEY, SVGAGI. The CDR3 is 15 residues long.

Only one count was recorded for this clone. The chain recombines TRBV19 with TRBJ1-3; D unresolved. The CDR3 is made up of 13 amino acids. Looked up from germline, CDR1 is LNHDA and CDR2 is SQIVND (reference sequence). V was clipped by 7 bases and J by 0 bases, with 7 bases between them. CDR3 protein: CASKGHSGNTIYF. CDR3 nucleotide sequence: TGTGCCAGTAAGGGTCACTCTGGAAACACCATATATTTT.

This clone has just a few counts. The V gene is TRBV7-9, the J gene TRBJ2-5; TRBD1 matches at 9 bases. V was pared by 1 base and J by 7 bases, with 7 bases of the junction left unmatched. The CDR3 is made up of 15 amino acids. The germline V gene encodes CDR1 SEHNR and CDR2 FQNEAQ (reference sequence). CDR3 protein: CASSLGTGVEGTQYF. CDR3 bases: TGTGCCAGCAGCTTAGGGACAGGGGTAGAGGGGACCCAGTACTTC.

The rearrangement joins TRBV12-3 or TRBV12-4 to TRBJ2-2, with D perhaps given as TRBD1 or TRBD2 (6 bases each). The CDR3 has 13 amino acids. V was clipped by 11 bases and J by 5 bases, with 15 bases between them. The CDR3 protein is CAGGGLRTGELFF. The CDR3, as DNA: TGTGCCGGAGGGGGGTTGCGTACCGGGGAGCTGTTTTTT.

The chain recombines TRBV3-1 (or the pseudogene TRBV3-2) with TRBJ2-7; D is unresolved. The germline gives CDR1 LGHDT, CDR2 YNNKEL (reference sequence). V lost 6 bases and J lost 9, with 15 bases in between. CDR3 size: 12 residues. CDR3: CASSLQNAGQYF. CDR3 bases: TGTGCCAGCAGTCTCCAGAACGCAGGGCAGTACTTC.

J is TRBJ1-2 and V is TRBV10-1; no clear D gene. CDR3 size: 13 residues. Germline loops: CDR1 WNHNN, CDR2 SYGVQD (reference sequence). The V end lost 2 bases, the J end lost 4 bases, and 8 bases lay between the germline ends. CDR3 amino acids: CASSEGPGYGYTF. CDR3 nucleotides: TGCGCCAGCAGTGAGGGGCCAGGCTATGGCTACACCTTC.

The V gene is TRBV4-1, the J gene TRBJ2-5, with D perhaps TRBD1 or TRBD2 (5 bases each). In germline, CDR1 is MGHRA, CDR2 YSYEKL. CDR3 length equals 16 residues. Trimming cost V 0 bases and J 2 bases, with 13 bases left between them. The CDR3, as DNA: TGCGCCAGCAGCCAAGATTTCGCAGGGAGACAAGAGACCCAGTACTTC. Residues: CASSQDFAGRQETQYF.

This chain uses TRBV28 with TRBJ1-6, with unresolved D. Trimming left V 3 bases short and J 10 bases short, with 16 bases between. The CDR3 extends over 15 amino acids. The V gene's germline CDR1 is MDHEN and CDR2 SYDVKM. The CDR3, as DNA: TGTGCCAGCAGTTTCGTTCGAGGTTATATCTCACCCCTCCACTTT. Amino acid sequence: CASSFVRGYISPLHF.

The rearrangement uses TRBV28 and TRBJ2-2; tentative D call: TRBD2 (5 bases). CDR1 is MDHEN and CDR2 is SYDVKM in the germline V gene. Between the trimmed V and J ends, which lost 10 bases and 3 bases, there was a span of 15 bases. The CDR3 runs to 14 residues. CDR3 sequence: CATLPGLYTGELFF. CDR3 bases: TGTGCCACCCTACCTGGACTGTACACCGGGGAGCTGTTTTTT.

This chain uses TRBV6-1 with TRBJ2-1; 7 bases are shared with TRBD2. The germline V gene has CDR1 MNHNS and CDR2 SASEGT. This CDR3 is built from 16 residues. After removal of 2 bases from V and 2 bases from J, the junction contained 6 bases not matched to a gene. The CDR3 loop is CASSENGGGTYNEQFF. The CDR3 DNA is TGTGCCAGCAGTGAAAATGGCGGGGGAACCTACAATGAGCAGTTCTTC.

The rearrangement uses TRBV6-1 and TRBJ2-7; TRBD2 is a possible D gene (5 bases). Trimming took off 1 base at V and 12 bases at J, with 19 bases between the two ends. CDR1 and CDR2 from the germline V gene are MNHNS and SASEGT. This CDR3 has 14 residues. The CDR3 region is CASSEVLSGTWGYF. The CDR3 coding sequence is TGTGCCAGCAGTGAAGTACTAAGCGGAACCTGGGGGTACTTC.